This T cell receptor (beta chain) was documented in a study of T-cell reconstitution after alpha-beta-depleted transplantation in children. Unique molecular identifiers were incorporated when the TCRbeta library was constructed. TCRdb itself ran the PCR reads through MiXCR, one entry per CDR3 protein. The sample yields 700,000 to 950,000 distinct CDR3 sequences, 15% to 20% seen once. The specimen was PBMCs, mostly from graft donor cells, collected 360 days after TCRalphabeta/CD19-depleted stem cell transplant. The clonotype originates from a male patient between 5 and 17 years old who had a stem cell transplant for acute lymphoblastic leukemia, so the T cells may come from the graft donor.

The CDR3 sequence: CASSVNPGVRGLSGANVLTF. In nucleotides, the CDR3 is TGTGCCAGCAGCGTCAACCCGGGAGTCAGGGGTTTGAGTGGCGCCAACGTCCTGACTTTC. The gene calls are TRBV13 and TRBJ2-6; D is possibly TRBD1 or TRBD2 (6 bases each). The V end lost 5 bases, the J end lost 7 bases, and 30 bases lay between the germline ends. CDR1 PRHDT and CDR2 FYEKMQ come from the germline V gene (reference sequence). This CDR3 is built from 20 residues. The whole variable domain, remainder taken from reference TRBV13 and TRBJ2-6, is AAGVIQSPRHLIKEKRETATLKCYPIPRHDTVYWYQQGPGQDPQFLISFYEKMQSDKGSIPDRFSAQQFSDYHSELNMSSLELGDSALYFCASSVNPGVRGLSGANVLTFGAGSRLTVL.